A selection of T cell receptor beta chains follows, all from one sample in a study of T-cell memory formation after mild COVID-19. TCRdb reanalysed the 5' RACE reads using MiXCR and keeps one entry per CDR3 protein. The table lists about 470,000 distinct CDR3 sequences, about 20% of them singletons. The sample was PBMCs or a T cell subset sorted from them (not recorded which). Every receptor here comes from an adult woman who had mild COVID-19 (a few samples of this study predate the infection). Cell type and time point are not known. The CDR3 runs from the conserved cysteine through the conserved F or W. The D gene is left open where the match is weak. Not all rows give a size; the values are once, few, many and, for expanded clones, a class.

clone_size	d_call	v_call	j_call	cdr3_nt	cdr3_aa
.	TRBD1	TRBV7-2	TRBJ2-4	TGTGCCAGCAGCTTAGGGACAGGGGACATTCAGTACTTC	CASSLGTGDIQYF
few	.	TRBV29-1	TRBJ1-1	TGCAGCGTTGACACTGAAGCTTTCTTT	CSVDTEAFF
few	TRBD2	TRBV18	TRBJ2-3	TGTGCCAGCTCACCCTGGACTAGCGGGAACACAGATACGCAGTATTTT	CASSPWTSGNTDTQYF
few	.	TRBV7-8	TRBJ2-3	TGTGCCAGCAATGACCATGCCCGGGGCACAGATACGCAGTATTTT	CASNDHARGTDTQYF
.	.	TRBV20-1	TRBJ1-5	TGCAGTGCTAGAATGGATAGCAATCAGCCCCAGCATTTT	CSARMDSNQPQHF
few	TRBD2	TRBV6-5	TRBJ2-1	TGTGCCAGCAAACCAGGACTAGCGGCTAATGAGCAGTTCTTC	CASKPGLAANEQFF
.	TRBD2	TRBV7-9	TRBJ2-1	TGTGCCAGCAGGCGGGGGGTTTACAATGAGCAGTTCTTC	CASRRGVYNEQFF
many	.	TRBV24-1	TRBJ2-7	TGTGCCACCTCCCCGACCTACGAGCAGTACTTC	CATSPTYEQYF
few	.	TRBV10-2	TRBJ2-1	TGCGCCAGCAAGGTTATCGATGAGCAGTTCTTC	CASKVIDEQFF
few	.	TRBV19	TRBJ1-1	TGTGCCAGTACCACAGCCGGCGGCTGGGTGAACACTGAAGCTTTCTTT	CASTTAGGWVNTEAFF
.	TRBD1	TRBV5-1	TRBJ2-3	TGCGCCAGCAGCCCCGACAGGGGGCCCCGGGATACGCAGTATTTT	CASSPDRGPRDTQYF
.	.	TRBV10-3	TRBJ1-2	TGTGCCATCAGTGAGCATTCTCATGGCTACACCTTC	CAISEHSHGYTF
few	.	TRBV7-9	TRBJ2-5	TGTGCCAGCAGCTTACACACAGGCCAAGAGACCCAGTACTTC	CASSLHTGQETQYF
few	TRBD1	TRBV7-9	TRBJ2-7	TGTGCCAGCAGCCCGACAGGGGGCGGGATGGGTGAGCAGTACTTC	CASSPTGGGMGEQYF
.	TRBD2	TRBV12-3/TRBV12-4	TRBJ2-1	TGTGCCAGCAATCTAGCGGGAGCGTTCCGAGAGCAGTTCTTC	CASNLAGAFREQFF
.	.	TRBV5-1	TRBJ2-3	TGCGCCAGCAGCTTAGGGTACTCAGACAGGAGCACAGATACGCAGTATTTT	CASSLGYSDRSTDTQYF
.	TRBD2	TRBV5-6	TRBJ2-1	TGTGCCAGCAGCTGGTCCCTAGCGGGCCGCTCCTACAATGAGCAGTTCTTC	CASSWSLAGRSYNEQFF
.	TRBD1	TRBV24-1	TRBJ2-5	TGTGCCACCAGTGACCCAGCCCGGGACAGCAGGGAGACCCAGTACTTC	CATSDPARDSRETQYF
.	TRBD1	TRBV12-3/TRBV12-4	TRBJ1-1	TGTGCCAGCACTCGGACAGGGGATATGAACACTGAAGCTTTCTTT	CASTRTGDMNTEAFF
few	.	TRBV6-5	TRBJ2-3	TGTGCCAGCAGTTACAGTCCAAGGAGGTCAGATACGCAGTATTTT	CASSYSPRRSDTQYF
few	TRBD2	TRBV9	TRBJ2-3	TGTGCCAGCAGCGTAGGGAGCGGGGGGAAAGAAGATACGCAGTATTTT	CASSVGSGGKEDTQYF
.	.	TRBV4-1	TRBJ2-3	TGCGCCAGCAGCCAAGACAGGTCTTCCTCAGATACGCAGTATTTT	CASSQDRSSSDTQYF
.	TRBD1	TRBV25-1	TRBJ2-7	TGTGCCAGCAGTGAAATAGACAGGGGCTTATCACACGAGCAGTACTTC	CASSEIDRGLSHEQYF
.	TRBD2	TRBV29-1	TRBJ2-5	TGCAGCGTTTTATTACTAGCGGGAAGGGAGACCCAGTACTTC	CSVLLLAGRETQYF
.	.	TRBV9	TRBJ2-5	TGTGCCAGCAGCGGCGGAGCCCCGGAGGAGACCCAGTACTTC	CASSGGAPEETQYF